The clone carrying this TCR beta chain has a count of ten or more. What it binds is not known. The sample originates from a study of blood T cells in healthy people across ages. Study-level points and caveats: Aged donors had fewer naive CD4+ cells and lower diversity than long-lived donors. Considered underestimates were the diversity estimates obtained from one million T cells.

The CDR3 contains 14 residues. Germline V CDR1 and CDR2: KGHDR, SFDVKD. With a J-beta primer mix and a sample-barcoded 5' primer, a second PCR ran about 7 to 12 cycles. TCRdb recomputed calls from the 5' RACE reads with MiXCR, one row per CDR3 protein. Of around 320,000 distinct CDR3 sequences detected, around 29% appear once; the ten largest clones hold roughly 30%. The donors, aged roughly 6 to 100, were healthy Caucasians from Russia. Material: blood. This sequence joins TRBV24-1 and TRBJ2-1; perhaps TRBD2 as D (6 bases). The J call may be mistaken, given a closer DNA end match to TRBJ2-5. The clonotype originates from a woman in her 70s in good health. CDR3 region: CATSEEGRLETQYF. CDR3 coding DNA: TGTGCCACCAGTGAGGAGGGCCGATTGGAGACCCAGTACTTC.